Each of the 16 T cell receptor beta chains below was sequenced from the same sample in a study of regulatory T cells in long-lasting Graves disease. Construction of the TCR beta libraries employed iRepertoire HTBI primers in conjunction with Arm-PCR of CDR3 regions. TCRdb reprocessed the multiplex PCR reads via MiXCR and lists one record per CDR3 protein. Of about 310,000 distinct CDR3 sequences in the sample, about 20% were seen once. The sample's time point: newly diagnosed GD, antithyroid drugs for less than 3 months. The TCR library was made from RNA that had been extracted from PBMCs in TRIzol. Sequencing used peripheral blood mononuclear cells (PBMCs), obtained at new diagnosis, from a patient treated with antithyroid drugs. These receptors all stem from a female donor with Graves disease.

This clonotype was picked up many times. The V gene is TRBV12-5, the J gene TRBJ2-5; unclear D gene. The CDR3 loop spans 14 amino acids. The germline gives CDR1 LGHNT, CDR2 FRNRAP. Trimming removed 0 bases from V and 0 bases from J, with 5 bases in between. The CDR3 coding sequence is TGTGCTAGTGGTTTGGTACAACACCAAGAGACCCAGTACTTC. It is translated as CASGLVQHQETQYF. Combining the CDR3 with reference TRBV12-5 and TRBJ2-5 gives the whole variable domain DARVTQTPRHKVTEMGQEVTMRCQPILGHNTVFWYRQTMMQGLELLAYFRNRAPLDDSGMPKDRFSAEMPDATLATLKIQPSEPRDSAVYFCASGLVQHQETQYFGPGTRLLVL.

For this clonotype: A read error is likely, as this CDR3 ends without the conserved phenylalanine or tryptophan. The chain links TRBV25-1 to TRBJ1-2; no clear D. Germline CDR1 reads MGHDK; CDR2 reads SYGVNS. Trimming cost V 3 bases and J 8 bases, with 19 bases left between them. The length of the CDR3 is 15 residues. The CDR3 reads CASSEVDGTALGYTL. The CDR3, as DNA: TGTGCCAGCAGTGAGGTAGACGGCACCGCTCTGGGCTACACCCTC.

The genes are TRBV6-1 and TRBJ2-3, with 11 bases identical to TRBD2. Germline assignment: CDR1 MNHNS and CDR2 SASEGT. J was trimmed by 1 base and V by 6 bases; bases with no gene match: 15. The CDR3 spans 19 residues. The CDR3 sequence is CASSQAKLAGVEGTDTQYF. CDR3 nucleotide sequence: TGTGCCAGCAGCCAGGCAAAACTAGCGGGAGTGGAGGGCACAGATACGCAGTATTTT.

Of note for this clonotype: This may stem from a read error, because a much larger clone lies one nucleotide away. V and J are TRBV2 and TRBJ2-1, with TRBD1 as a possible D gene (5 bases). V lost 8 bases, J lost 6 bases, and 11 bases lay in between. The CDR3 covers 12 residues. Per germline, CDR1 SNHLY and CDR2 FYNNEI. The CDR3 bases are TGTGCCAGCGGTGCCCAGGGCAATGAGCAGTTCTTC. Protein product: CASGAQGNEQFF. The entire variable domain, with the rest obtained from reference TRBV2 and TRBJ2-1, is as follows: EPEVTQTPSHQVTQMGQEVILRCVPISNHLYFYWYRQILGQKVEFLVSFYNNEISEKSEIFDDQFSVERPDGSNFTLKIRSTKLEDSAMYFCASGAQGNEQFFGPGTRLTVL.

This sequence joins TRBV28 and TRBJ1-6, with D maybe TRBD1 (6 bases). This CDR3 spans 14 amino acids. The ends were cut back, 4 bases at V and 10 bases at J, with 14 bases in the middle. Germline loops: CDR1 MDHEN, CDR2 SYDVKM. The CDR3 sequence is CASSSIQGGSPLHF. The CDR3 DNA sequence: TGTGCCAGCAGTTCGATACAGGGAGGGTCACCCCTCCACTTT.

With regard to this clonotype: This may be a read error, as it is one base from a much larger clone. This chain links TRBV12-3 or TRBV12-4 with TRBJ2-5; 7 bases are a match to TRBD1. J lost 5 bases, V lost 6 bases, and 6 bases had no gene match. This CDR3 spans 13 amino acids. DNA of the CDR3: TGTGCCAGCAGGCAGGGGGAAGGGGAGACCCAGTACTTC. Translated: CASRQGEGETQYF.

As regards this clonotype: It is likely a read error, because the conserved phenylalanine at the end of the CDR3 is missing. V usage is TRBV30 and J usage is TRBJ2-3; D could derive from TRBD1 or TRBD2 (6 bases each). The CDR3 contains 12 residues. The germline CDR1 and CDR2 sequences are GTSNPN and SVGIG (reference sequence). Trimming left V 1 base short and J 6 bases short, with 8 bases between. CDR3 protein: CAWSAGADTQYL. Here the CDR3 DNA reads TGTGCCTGGAGTGCGGGGGCGGATACGCAGTATCTT.

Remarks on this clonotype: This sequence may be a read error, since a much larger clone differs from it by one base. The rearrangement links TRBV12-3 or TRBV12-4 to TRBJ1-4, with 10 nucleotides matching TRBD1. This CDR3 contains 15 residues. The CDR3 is CASSPIGQGDERLFF. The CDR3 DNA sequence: TGTGCCAGCAGCCCTATAGGACAGGGGGATGAAAGACTGTTTTTT.

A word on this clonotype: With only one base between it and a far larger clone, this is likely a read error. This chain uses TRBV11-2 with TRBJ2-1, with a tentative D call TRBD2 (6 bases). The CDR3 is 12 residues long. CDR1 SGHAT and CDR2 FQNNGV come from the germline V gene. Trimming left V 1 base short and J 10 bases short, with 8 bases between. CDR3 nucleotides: TGTGCCAGCAGCTTAGTGGACTACGAGCAGTTCTTC. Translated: CASSLVDYEQFF.

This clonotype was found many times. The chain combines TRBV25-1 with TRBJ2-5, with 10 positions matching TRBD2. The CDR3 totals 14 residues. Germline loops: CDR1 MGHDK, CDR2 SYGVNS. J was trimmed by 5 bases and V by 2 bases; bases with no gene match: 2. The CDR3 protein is CASSELAGVETQYF. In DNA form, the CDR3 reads TGTGCCAGCAGTGAACTAGCGGGAGTTGAGACCCAGTACTTC.

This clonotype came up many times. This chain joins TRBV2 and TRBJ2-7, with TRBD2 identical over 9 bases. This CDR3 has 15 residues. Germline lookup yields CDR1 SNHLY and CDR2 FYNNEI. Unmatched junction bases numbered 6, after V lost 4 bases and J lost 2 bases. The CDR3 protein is CASSGRLAVTYEQYF. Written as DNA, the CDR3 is TGTGCCAGCAGTGGGAGACTAGCGGTGACCTACGAGCAGTACTTC.

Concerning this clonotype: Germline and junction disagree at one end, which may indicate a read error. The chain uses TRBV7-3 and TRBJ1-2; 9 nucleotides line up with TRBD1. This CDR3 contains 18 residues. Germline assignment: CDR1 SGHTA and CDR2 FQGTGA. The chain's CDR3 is CASSPIPFGTGQDYGHTF. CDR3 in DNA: TGTGCCAGCAGCCCAATCCCTTTCGGGACAGGGCAGGACTATGGCCACACCTTC. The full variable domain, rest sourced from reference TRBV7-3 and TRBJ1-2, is GAGVSQTPSNKVTEKGKYVELRCDPISGHTALYWYRQSLGQGPEFLIYFQGTGAADDSGLPNDRFFAVRPEGSVSTLKIQRTERGDSAVYLCASSPIPFGTGQDYGHTFGSGTRLTVV.

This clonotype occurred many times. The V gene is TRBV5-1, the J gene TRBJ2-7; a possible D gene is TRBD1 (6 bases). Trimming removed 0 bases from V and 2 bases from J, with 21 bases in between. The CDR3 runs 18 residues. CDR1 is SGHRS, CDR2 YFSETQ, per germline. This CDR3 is CASSLAGNRARSTYEQYF. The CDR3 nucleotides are TGCGCCAGCAGCTTGGCGGGAAACAGGGCACGTTCCACCTACGAGCAGTACTTC.

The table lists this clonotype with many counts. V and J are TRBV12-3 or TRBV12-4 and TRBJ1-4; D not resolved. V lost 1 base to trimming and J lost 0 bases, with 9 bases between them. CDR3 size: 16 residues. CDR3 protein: CASSLGARATNEKLFF. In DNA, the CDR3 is TGTGCCAGCAGTTTAGGGGCAAGGGCAACTAATGAAAAACTGTTTTTT.

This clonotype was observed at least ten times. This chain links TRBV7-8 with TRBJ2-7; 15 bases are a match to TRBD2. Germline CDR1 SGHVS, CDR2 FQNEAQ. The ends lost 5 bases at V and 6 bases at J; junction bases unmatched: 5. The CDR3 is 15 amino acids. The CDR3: CASSVMGLAGGEQYF. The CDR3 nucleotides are TGTGCCAGCAGCGTTATGGGACTAGCGGGGGGCGAGCAGTACTTC.

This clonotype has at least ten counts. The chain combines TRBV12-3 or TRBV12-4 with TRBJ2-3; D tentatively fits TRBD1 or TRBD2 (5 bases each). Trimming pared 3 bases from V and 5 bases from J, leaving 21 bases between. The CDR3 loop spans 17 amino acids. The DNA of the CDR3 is TGTGCCAGCAGTTTGATGACCGGGACCGTAAAACGAGATACGCAGTATTTT. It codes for CASSLMTGTVKRDTQYF.